This TCR beta chain was captured in a study of early T cells in non-severe SARS-CoV-2 infection. Using its own MiXCR run on the 5' RACE reads, TCRdb lists one record per CDR3 protein. The table includes 40,000 to 45,000 distinct CDR3 sequences, approximately 5.9% detected once. Germline CDR1 and CDR2: SEHNR and FQNEAQ (reference sequence). CDR3 length: 12 amino acids. V gave up 1 base and J gave up 7 bases, with 8 bases separating them. J is TRBJ2-7 and V is TRBV7-9; D unresolved. The source of this sequence is an adult who was a healthcare worker with PCR-confirmed SARS-CoV-2 infection or an uninfected control (not recorded which). Sequenced here: whole blood, sampled at baseline. The CDR3 here is CASSLVLGEQYF. DNA for the CDR3: TGTGCCAGCAGCTTAGTTCTCGGGGAGCAGTACTTC.